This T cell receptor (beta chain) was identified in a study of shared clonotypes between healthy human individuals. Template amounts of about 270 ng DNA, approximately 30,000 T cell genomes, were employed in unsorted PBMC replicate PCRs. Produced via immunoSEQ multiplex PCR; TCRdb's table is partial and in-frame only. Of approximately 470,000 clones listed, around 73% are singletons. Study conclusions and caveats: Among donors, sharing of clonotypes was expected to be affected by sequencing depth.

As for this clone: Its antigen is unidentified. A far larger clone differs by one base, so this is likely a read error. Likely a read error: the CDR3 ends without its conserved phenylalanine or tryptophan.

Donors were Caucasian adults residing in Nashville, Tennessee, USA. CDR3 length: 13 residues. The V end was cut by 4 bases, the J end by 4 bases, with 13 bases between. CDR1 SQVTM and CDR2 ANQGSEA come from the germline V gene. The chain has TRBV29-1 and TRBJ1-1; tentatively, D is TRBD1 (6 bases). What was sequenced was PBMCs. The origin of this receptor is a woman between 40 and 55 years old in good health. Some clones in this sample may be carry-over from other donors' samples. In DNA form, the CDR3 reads TGCAGCGTTGCACAGGGCAGCGGCACTGAAGCTTTCTCT. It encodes CSVAQGSGTEAFS.